These 19 T cell receptor beta chains were sequenced from one sample in a study of blood T cell repertoires in COVID-19. This table comes from immunoSEQ multiplex PCR, and its TCRdb copy is limited to in-frame clones, with some not included. This sample yields roughly 110,000 clones, of which 76% are seen a single time; more than 5% belongs to the top ten. The material sequenced was peripheral blood. The receptors were gathered from a man at least 80 years old with COVID-19, enrolled during active disease.

J is TRBJ2-7 and V is TRBV25-1; TRBD2 might be the D (5 bases). The CDR3 consists of 16 residues. Trimming cost V 3 bases and J 1 base, with 16 bases left between them. Germline CDR1 and CDR2: MGHDK and SYGVNS. In DNA form, the CDR3 reads TGTGCCAGCAGTGAGATGTCGGAGGAATTGTCCTACGAGCAGTACTTC. It codes for CASSEMSEELSYEQYF.

The J gene is TRBJ1-5, the V gene TRBV15; 7 bases are a match to TRBD1. V was clipped by 0 bases and J by 10 bases; unmatched bases: 15. Germline V gene data show CDR1 as LNHNV and CDR2 as YYDKDF (reference sequence). This CDR3 contains 17 residues. The CDR3: CATSRERPGQLYLPQHF. The CDR3 DNA sequence: TGTGCCACCAGCAGAGAGCGCCCGGGACAGCTCTATCTACCCCAGCATTTT.

This chain uses TRBV29-1 with TRBJ2-1, with 10 bases identical to TRBD2. Trimming removed 5 bases from V and 7 bases from J; junction bases left unmatched: 8. Germline-derived CDR1 and CDR2 are SQVTM and ANQGSEA. The CDR3 length is 14 residues. CDR3 sequence (DNA): TGCAGCGTTTCCCTAGCGGGAGTGAGGAATGAGCAGTTCTTC. Encoded protein: CSVSLAGVRNEQFF.

The chain joins TRBV7-9 to TRBJ1-1; 7 nucleotides line up with TRBD1. The CDR3 extends over 15 amino acids. CDR1 and CDR2 from the germline V gene are SEHNR and FQNEAQ (reference sequence). The V segment lost 5 bases and the J segment 5 bases; nucleotides outside the gene matches: 11. Here the CDR3 DNA reads TGTGCCAGCAGCCCCCTACAGGGGATCAATACTGAAGCTTTCTTT. Its translation is CASSPLQGINTEAFF.

This chain joins TRBV6-5 and TRBJ1-6, with D possibly matching TRBD1 (5 bases). V lost 6 bases and J 7 bases, leaving 13 bases between the germline ends. This CDR3 comprises 14 residues. The germline V gene encodes CDR1 MNHEY and CDR2 SVGAGI. CDR3 DNA sequence: TGTGCCAGCAGGACGCCAGGGAGGAATTCACCCCTCCACTTT. Amino acid sequence: CASRTPGRNSPLHF.

This clone turned up a few times. The chain couples TRBV18 to TRBJ1-1, with unresolved D. V was trimmed by 5 bases and J by 6 bases, leaving 13 bases between them. Germline V gives CDR1 KGHSH, CDR2 LQKENI. The CDR3 runs to 13 residues. CDR3 loop: CASSATFQAEAFF. In DNA, the CDR3 is TGTGCCAGCTCAGCAACTTTCCAAGCTGAAGCTTTCTTT.

This clone showed up many times. Its ends do not fully match the called genes, so a read error is possible. The V call is TRBV7-8, the J call TRBJ2-7, with 16 positions matching TRBD2. Germline lookup yields CDR1 SGHVS and CDR2 FQNEAQ. The CDR3 is 18 residues long. The DNA of the CDR3 is TGTGCCAGCAGCTTAGGGGGACTAGCGGGAGGGCCCTCCTCCGAGCAGTACTTC. Protein: CASSLGGLAGGPSSEQYF.

This chain joins TRBV9 and TRBJ1-2, with D perhaps TRBD1 (5 bases). Trimming pared 0 bases from V and 3 bases from J, leaving 9 bases between. The length of the CDR3 is 14 residues. In germline, CDR1 is SGDLS, CDR2 YYNGEE. This CDR3 is CASSVGLGHYGYTF. The DNA for the CDR3 is TGTGCCAGCAGCGTAGGTCTGGGGCACTATGGCTACACCTTC.

The CDR3 sequence: CASSEEPQGRGYTF. The CDR3 DNA reads TGTGCCAGCAGTGAAGAGCCGCAGGGTAGGGGCTACACCTTC. V usage is TRBV6-1 and J usage is TRBJ1-2; perhaps TRBD1 as D (5 bases). Trimming stripped 1 base from V and 8 bases from J, with 14 bases between. CDR1 is MNHNS, CDR2 SASEGT, per germline. The CDR3 contains 14 residues.

The chain links TRBV6-1 to TRBJ1-5; D not resolved. CDR3 length: 14 amino acids. The V end was cut by 3 bases, the J end by 5 bases, with 11 bases between. Germline assignment: CDR1 MNHNS and CDR2 SASEGT. The CDR3 DNA is TGTGCCAGCAGTGATGTCTCGGTAGATCAGCCCCAGCATTTT. Encoded protein: CASSDVSVDQPQHF.

CDR3 loop: CASSEEQGGQPQHF. CDR3 in DNA: TGTGCCAGCAGTGAAGAACAGGGGGGTCAGCCCCAGCATTTT. The gene calls are TRBV2 and TRBJ1-5; 8 positions match TRBD1. Germline V gives CDR1 SNHLY, CDR2 FYNNEI. V gave up 1 base and J gave up 6 bases; unmatched junction bases: 2. CDR3 length: 14 residues.

CDR3 in DNA: TGTGCCAGCAGCTTGGACAGGGGGAACACTGAAGCTTTCTTT. Translated: CASSLDRGNTEAFF. This chain uses TRBV7-9 with TRBJ1-1; 9 bases line up with TRBD1. The CDR3 spans 14 residues. V was clipped by 3 bases and J by 1 base; unmatched bases: 0. In germline, CDR1 is SEHNR, CDR2 FQNEAQ (reference sequence).

J is TRBJ2-1 and V is TRBV29-1; D not certain. CDR3 size: 12 residues. CDR1 and CDR2 from the germline V gene are SQVTM and ANQGSEA. The V end lost 2 bases, the J end lost 3 bases, and 5 bases lay between the germline ends. The CDR3: CSVERGYNEQFF. CDR3 bases: TGCAGCGTTGAACGCGGCTACAATGAGCAGTTCTTC.

V gene TRBV7-2 combines with J gene TRBJ2-2; 15 bases fit TRBD2. The CDR3 runs 18 residues. Unmatched junction bases numbered 6, after V lost 7 bases and J lost 0 bases. Germline assignment: CDR1 SGHTA and CDR2 FQGNSA. In DNA, the CDR3 is TGTGCCAGCAACAGGGGACTAGCGGGAGGATCGAACACCGGGGAGCTGTTTTTT. Translating gives CASNRGLAGGSNTGELFF.

The rearrangement joins TRBV28 to TRBJ1-5; no clear D gene. V was clipped by 6 bases and J by 3 bases, with 9 bases between them. CDR1 MDHEN and CDR2 SYDVKM come from the germline V gene. The CDR3 contains 13 residues. The CDR3 nucleotides read TGTGCCAGCAGCAGACAATTCAATCAGCCCCAGCATTTT. It codes for CASSRQFNQPQHF.

The chain recombines TRBV7-8 with TRBJ2-1; 9 nucleotides match TRBD1. Per the germline V gene, CDR1 is SGHVS and CDR2 is FQNEAQ. This CDR3 spans 15 amino acids. Losses at the gene ends were 3 bases for V and 7 bases for J; bases not matched to a gene: 7. The DNA of the CDR3 is TGTGCCAGCAGCTTCCGGGACAGGGCCTCAAATGAGCAGTTCTTC. Its protein is CASSFRDRASNEQFF.

The gene calls are TRBV28 and TRBJ1-5; D ambiguous. CDR3 size: 16 residues. Germline CDR1 MDHEN, CDR2 SYDVKM. The germline V and J ends were trimmed by 7 bases and 0 bases, with 16 bases remaining between them. CDR3 sequence (DNA): TGTGCCAGCACTATCGGGGTCCTCATTAGCAATCAGCCCCAGCATTTT. Its protein is CASTIGVLISNQPQHF.

The J gene is TRBJ2-7, the V gene TRBV4-3; D gene ambiguous. The V gene lost 1 base and the J gene lost 6 bases, with 16 bases spanning the gap. The CDR3 is made up of 15 amino acids. The germline V gene has CDR1 LGHNA and CDR2 YSLEER. The CDR3 sequence: CASSQVYLDKREQYF. In nucleotides, the CDR3 is TGCGCCAGCAGCCAAGTATACTTAGACAAACGCGAGCAGTACTTC.

This chain links TRBV28 with TRBJ2-5; D is perhaps TRBD2 (7 bases). V was shortened by 6 bases and J by 4 bases, with 12 bases between the two germline ends. Germline CDR1 MDHEN, CDR2 SYDVKM. This CDR3 contains 13 residues. The CDR3 loop reads CASSLRGGETQYF. The CDR3 region has the DNA TGTGCCAGCAGCCTTAGGGGGGGAGAGACCCAGTACTTC.